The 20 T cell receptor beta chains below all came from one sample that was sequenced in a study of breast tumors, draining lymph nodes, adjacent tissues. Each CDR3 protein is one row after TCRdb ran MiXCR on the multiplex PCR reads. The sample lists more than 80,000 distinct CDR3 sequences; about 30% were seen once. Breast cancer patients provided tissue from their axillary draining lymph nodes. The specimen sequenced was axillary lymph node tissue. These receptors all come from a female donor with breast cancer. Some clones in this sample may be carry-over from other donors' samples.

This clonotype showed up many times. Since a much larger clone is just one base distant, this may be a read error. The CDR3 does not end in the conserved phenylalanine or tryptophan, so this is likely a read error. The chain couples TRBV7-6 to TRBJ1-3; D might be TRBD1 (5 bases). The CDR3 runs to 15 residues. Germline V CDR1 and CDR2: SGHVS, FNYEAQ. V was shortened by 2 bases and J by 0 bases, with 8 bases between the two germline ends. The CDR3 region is CASSLSRDSGNTIYS. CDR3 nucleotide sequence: TGTGCCAGCAGCTTAAGCAGGGACTCTGGAAACACCATATATTCT.

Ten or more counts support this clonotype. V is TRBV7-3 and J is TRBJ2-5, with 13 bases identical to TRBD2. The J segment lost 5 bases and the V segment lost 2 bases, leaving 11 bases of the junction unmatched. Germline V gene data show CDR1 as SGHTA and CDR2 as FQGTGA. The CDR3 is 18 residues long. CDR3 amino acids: CASSLLGTSGESGETQYF. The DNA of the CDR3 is TGTGCCAGCAGCTTACTTGGGACTAGCGGGGAATCGGGGGAGACCCAGTACTTC.

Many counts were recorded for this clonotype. For the CDR3, the DNA is TGTGCCAGCAGCCTGCAATCCTATGGCTACACCTTC. Its translation is CASSLQSYGYTF. J is TRBJ1-2 and V is TRBV9; D is unresolved. The CDR3 is 12 residues long. CDR1 is SGDLS, CDR2 YYNGEE, per germline. V lost 4 bases to trimming and J lost 4 bases, with 8 bases between them.

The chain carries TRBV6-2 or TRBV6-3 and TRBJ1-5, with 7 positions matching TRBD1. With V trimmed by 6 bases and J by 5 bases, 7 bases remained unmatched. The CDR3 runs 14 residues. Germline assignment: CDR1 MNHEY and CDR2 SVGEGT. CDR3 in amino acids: CASSSGQFYQPQHF. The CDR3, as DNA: TGTGCCAGCAGCTCGGGACAGTTTTATCAGCCCCAGCATTTT.

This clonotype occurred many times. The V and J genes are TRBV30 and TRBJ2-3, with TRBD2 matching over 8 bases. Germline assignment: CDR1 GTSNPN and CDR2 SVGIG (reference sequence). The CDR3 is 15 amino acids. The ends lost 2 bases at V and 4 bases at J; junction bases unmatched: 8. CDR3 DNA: TGTGCCTGGAGTATGAAGCGGGAGAGGGCAGATACGCAGTATTTT. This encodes CAWSMKRERADTQYF.

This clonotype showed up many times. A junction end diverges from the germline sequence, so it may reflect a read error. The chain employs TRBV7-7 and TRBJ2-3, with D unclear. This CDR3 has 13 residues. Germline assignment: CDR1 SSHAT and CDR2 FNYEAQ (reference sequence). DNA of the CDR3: TGTGCTAGCAGCCCCGTAGCAACAGATACGCAGTATTTT. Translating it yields CASSPVATDTQYF.

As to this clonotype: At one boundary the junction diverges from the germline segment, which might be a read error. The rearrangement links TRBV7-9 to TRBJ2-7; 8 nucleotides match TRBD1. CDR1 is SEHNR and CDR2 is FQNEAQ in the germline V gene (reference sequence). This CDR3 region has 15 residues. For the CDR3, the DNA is TGCGCCAGCAGCGCCCGACAGGGGAGGATGCGCGAGCAGTACTTC. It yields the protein CASSARQGRMREQYF.

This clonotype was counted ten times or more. CDR3 sequence: CASSSILTPADTQYF. The DNA of the CDR3 is TGTGCCAGCAGTTCCATTCTCACTCCGGCGGATACGCAGTATTTT. The chain employs TRBV5-8 and TRBJ2-3; no firm D call. This CDR3 has 15 amino acids. V was trimmed by 5 bases and J by 6 bases, leaving 19 bases between them. CDR1 and CDR2 (germline): SGHTS, YDEGEE.

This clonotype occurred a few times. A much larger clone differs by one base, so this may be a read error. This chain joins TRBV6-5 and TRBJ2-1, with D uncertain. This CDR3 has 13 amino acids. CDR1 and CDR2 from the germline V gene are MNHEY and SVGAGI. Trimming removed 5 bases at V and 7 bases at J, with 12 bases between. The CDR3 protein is CASSQTTGNEQFF. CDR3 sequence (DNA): TGTGCCAGCAGTCAAACGACCGGGAATGAGCAGTTCTTC.

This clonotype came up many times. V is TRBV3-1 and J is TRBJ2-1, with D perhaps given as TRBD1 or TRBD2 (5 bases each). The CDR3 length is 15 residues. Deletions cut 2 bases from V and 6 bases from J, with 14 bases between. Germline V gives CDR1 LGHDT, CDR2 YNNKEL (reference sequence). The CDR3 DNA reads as TGTGCCAGCAGCCAAAGTCTTGTCGGGGCCAATGAGCAGTTCTTC. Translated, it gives CASSQSLVGANEQFF.

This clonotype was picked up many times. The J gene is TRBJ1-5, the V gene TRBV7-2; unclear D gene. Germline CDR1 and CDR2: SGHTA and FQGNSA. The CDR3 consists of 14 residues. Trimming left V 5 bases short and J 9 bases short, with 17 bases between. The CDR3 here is CASSPDKVSAPQHF. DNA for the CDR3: TGTGCCAGCAGCCCCGATAAAGTTAGCGCGCCCCAGCATTTT.

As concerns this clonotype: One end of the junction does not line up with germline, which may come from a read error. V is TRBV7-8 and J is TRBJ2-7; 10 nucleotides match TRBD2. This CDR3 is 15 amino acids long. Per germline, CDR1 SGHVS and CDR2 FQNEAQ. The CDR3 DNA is TGTGCCAGCAGCTTTCGCCTAGCGGGAGCAAGCGAGCAGCACTTC. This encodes CASSFRLAGASEQHF.

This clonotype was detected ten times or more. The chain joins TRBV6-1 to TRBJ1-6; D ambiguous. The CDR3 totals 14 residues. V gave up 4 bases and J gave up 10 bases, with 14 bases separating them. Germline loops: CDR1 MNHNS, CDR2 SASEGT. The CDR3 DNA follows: TGTGCCAGCAGTGTTGACCGACAATTCTCACCCCTCCACTTT. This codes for CASSVDRQFSPLHF.

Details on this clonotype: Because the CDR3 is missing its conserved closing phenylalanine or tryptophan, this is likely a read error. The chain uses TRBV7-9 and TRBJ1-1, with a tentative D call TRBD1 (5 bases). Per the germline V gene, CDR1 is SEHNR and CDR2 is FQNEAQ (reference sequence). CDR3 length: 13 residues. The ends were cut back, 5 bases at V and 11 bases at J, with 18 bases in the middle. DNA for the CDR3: TGTGCCAGCAGCCTACGAGGGGTAACGGAGGCTTTCTCT. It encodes CASSLRGVTEAFS.

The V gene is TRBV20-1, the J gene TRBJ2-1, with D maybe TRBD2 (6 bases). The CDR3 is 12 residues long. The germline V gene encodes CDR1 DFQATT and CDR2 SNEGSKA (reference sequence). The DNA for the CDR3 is TGCAGCGCCCCACCAACTAGCATTGAGCAGTTCTTC. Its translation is CSAPPTSIEQFF.

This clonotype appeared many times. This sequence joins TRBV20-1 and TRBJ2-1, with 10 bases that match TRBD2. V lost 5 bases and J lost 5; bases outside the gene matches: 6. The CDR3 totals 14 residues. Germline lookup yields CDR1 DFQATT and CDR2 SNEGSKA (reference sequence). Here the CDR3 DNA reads TGCAGTGCTTTGAGCGGGAGGGGCCACAATGAGCAGTTCTTC. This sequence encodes CSALSGRGHNEQFF.

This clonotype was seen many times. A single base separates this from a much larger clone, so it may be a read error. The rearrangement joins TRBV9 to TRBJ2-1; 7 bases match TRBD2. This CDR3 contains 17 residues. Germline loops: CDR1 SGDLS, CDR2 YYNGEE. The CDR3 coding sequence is TGTGCCAGCAGCAAAAGGAGGGGACTAAGTACCTACACTGAGCAGTTCTTC. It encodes CASSKRRGLSTYTEQFF.

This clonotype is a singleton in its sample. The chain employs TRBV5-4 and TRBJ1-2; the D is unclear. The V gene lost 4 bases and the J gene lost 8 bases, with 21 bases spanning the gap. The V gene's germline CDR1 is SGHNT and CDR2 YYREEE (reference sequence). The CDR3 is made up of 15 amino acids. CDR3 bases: TGTGCCAGCAGCGTTGAAGATTTGGGATTACAAGGCTACACCTTC. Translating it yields CASSVEDLGLQGYTF.

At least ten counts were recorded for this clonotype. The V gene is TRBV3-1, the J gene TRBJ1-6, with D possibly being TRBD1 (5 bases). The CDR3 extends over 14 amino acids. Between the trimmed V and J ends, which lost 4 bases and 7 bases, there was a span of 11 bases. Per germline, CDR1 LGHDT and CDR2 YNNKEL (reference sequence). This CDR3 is CASSPQGKNSPLHF. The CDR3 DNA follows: TGTGCCAGCAGCCCCCAGGGAAAGAATTCACCCCTCCACTTT.

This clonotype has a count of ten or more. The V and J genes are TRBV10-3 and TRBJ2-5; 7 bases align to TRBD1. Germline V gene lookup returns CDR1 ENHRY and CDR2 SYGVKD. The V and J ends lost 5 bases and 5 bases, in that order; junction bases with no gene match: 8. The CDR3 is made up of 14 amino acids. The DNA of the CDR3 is TGTGCCATCAGTACGGTACAGGGGTTGGAGACCCAGTACTTC. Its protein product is CAISTVQGLETQYF.